These 11 T cell receptor beta chains were sequenced from one sample in a study of glioma-infiltrating T cells after dendritic cell vaccination. Profiled with immunoSEQ multiplex PCR; TCRdb holds only in-frame clones, not every one. The repertoire holds around 90,000 clones, with around 80% as singletons. Sequencing used blood, obtained before dendritic cell vaccination. These receptors originate from a human donor with glioblastoma.

This clone was recorded once. V and J are TRBV5-6 and TRBJ2-7; 7 bases match TRBD1. After removal of 6 bases from V and 7 bases from J, the junction contained 16 bases not matched to a gene. CDR1 SGHDT and CDR2 YYEEEE come from the germline V gene. The CDR3 contains 15 residues. The CDR3 nucleotides read TGTGCCAGCACCCCCCGGACAGGCCGCCCTAAAGAGCAGTACTTC. Encoded protein: CASTPRTGRPKEQYF.

This sequence joins TRBV19 and TRBJ2-2, with 10 bases that match TRBD1. The CDR3 has 17 residues. Germline V gene lookup returns CDR1 LNHDA and CDR2 SQIVND (reference sequence). After removal of 8 bases from V and 8 bases from J, the junction contained 17 bases not matched to a gene. DNA of the CDR3: TGTGCCAGTGGTAGACAGGGGGCAATAGTAAGAGCGGGGGAGCTGTTTTTT. Protein product: CASGRQGAIVRAGELFF.

The chain uses TRBV2 and TRBJ2-1, with D unresolved. The V and J ends lost 6 bases and 6 bases respectively, with 6 bases between them. Germline V lookup: CDR1 SNHLY, CDR2 FYNNEI. This CDR3 has 11 residues. The CDR3 nucleotides are TGTGCCAGCAGGACATTCAATGAGCAGTTCTTC. Translating gives CASRTFNEQFF. The whole variable domain, remainder taken from reference TRBV2 and TRBJ2-1, is EPEVTQTPSHQVTQMGQEVILRCVPISNHLYFYWYRQILGQKVEFLVSFYNNEISEKSEIFDDQFSVERPDGSNFTLKIRSTKLEDSAMYFCASRTFNEQFFGPGTRLTVL.

V gene TRBV29-1 combines with J gene TRBJ1-3; weak D call: TRBD1 (6 bases). There are 13 residues in the CDR3. The V and J ends lost 4 bases and 3 bases respectively, with 10 bases between them. Germline CDR1 is SQVTM and CDR2 is ANQGSEA. CDR3 loop: CSVVPGHGNTIYF. The CDR3 DNA sequence: TGCAGCGTTGTCCCGGGACATGGAAACACCATATATTTT.

The chain uses TRBV5-6 and TRBJ2-7; 7 bases agree with TRBD2. V trimming: 4 bases; J trimming: 6 bases; junction bases outside the gene matches: 10. Germline CDR1 reads SGHDT; CDR2 reads YYEEEE. The CDR3 sequence is 14 residues long. In DNA, the CDR3 is TGTGCCAGCAGCCCCGGGGCTGGGACTACCGAGCAGTACTTC. This encodes CASSPGAGTTEQYF.

The chain uses TRBV7-9 and TRBJ1-2; possibly TRBD1 for D (5 bases). Trimming removed 5 bases from V and 8 bases from J, with 15 bases in between. Germline loops: CDR1 SEHNR, CDR2 FQNEAQ (reference sequence). This CDR3 region has 13 residues. The CDR3 is CASSVLGPGGYTF. In DNA form, the CDR3 reads TGTGCCAGCAGCGTCTTGGGGCCGGGCGGCTACACCTTC. Together with reference TRBV7-9 and TRBJ1-2, the CDR3 gives the full variable domain: DTGVSQNPRHKITKRGQNVTFRCDPISEHNRLYWYRQTLGQGPEFLTYFQNEAQLEKSRLLSDRFSAERPKGSFSTLEIQRTEQGDSAMYLCASSVLGPGGYTFGSGTRLTVV.

This chain uses TRBV5-5 with TRBJ2-7, with D possibly matching TRBD1 (7 bases). Germline V gene sequence: CDR1 SGHKS, CDR2 YYEKEE (reference sequence). Trimming took off 6 bases at V and 5 bases at J, with 18 bases between the two ends. This CDR3 spans 14 amino acids. The CDR3 protein is CASTSGGRNHEQYF. CDR3 DNA sequence: TGTGCCAGCACCTCAGGGGGGCGCAACCACGAGCAGTACTTC.

The rearrangement joins TRBV18 to TRBJ1-2, with 7 bases identical to TRBD1. CDR3 size: 16 residues. V lost 6 bases, J lost 0 bases, and 10 bases stayed unmatched. CDR1 and CDR2 (germline): KGHSH, LQKENI. CDR3 DNA sequence: TGTGCCAGCTCCCTCCGAACAGGGGACACTAACTATGGCTACACCTTC. As protein: CASSLRTGDTNYGYTF.

V and J are TRBV5-1 and TRBJ1-2; 7 bases match TRBD1. With V trimmed by 5 bases and J by 0 bases, 7 bases remained unmatched. There are 15 residues in the CDR3. Germline V lookup: CDR1 SGHRS, CDR2 YFSETQ. The CDR3 protein is CASRGWGTANYGYTF. The CDR3 coding sequence is TGCGCCAGCAGGGGCTGGGGGACAGCTAACTATGGCTACACCTTC. The full variable domain, rest sourced from reference TRBV5-1 and TRBJ1-2, is KAGVTQTPRYLIKTRGQQVTLSCSPISGHRSVSWYQQTPGQGLQFLFEYFSETQRNKGNFPGRFSGRQFSNSRSEMNVSTLELGDSALYLCASRGWGTANYGYTFGSGTRLTVV.

The chain combines TRBV6-6 with TRBJ2-1; 8 nucleotides match TRBD2. The CDR3 sequence is 15 residues long. V lost 6 bases, J lost 0 bases, and 4 bases stayed unmatched. The germline gives CDR1 MNHNY, CDR2 SVGAGI (reference sequence). CDR3 protein: CASSQAGASYNEQFF. In DNA form, the CDR3 reads TGTGCCAGCAGCCAAGCGGGGGCCTCCTACAATGAGCAGTTCTTC.

This rearrangement joins TRBV27 to TRBJ2-1; 7 nucleotides line up with TRBD1. CDR1 MNHEY and CDR2 SMNVEV come from the germline V gene (reference sequence). With V trimmed by 5 bases and J by 4 bases, 8 bases remained unmatched. The CDR3 runs to 15 residues. The CDR3 protein is CASSPSRDSYNEQFF. DNA for the CDR3: TGTGCCAGCAGTCCGTCCCGGGACAGTTACAATGAGCAGTTCTTC.